This entry features one T cell receptor (beta chain) sequence. Sequenced by immunoSEQ multiplex PCR; TCRdb stores in-frame clones only, minus some. The repertoire has roughly 30,000 clones, around four fifths of them found once; the top ten carry around 1.8%. Germline-derived CDR1 and CDR2 are MDHEN and SYDVKM. The CDR3 runs 15 residues. The V end was cut by 6 bases, the J end by 0 bases, with 14 bases between. The sample originates from a study of human CD4 T cells and Enterobacteriaceae. All CD4+ cells other than CD45RA+CCR7+CD95- naive cells were sorted as memory, over 95% pure. Total CD4+ T cells and monocytes came from CD4/CD14 microbead positive selection. CD8+, CD14+, CD16+, CD56+, CD19+ and CD25-bright cells were excluded before sorting.

Sequences were obtained from memory CD4+ T cells from blood. The chain is built from TRBV28 and TRBJ1-1, with D possibly being TRBD1 (6 bases). This receptor was identified in a human donor in good health. The CDR3 sequence: CASSPGKGVNTEAFF. CDR3 DNA sequence: TGTGCCAGCAGCCCTGGTAAGGGGGTGAACACTGAAGCTTTCTTT.